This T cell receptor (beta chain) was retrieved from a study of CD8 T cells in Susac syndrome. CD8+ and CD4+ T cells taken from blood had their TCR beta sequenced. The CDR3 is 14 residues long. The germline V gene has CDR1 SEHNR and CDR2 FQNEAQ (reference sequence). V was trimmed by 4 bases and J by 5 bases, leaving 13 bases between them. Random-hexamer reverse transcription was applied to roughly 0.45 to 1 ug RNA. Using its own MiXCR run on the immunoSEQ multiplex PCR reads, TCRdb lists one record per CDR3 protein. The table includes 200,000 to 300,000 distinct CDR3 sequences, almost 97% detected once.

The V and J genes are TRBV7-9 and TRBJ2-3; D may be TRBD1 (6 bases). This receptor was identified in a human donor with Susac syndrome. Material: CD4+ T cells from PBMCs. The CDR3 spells CASSSHRERDTQYF. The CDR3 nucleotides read TGTGCCAGCAGCTCTCACAGGGAGAGAGATACGCAGTATTTT. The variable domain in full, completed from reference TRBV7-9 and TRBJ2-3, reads DTGVSQNPRHKITKRGQNVTFRCDPISEHNRLYWYRQTLGQGPEFLTYFQNEAQLEKSRLLSDRFSAERPKGSFSTLEIQRTEQGDSAMYLCASSSHRERDTQYFGPGTRLTVL.